The present T cell receptor (beta chain) was sequenced within a study of T cells in Graves' hyperthyroidism and ophthalmopathy. What was amplified from RNA transcripts were TCR beta CDR3 regions. The TCR CDR3 first-round RT-PCR relied on the HTBI primer set. Using its own MiXCR run on the multiplex PCR reads, TCRdb lists one record per CDR3 protein. Among more than 500,000 distinct CDR3 sequences, 15% to 20% were seen once, and the ten largest hold approximately 3.8%. For Graves' hyperthyroidism to be stable, ophthalmopathy could not progress within 18 months. Fresh peripheral blood, more than 8 ml of it, supplied the PBMCs. V shed 4 bases and J shed 6 bases, with 19 bases lying between them. CDR3 length equals 15 residues. Looked up from germline, CDR1 is MDHEN and CDR2 is SYDVKM.

Sequencing used blood. This TCR was sampled from a woman aged 25 to 39 with Graves' hyperthyroidism. This sequence joins TRBV28 and TRBJ2-7; the D gene could be TRBD1 or TRBD2 (5 bases each). CDR3 residues: CASSSALGPGGEQYF. In nucleotides, the CDR3 is TGTGCCAGCAGTTCTGCTCTCGGGCCTGGGGGCGAGCAGTACTTC.